These 26 T cell receptor beta chains share one sample of origin, sequenced in a study of preoperative IRX-2 immunotherapy in early breast cancer. Sequencing used immunoSEQ multiplex PCR; TCRdb keeps in-frame clones, though not all of them. The data show approximately 96,000 clones, with 80% to 90% seen just once and around 2% held by the top ten. Treatment denoted: preoperative locoregional IRX-2 cytokine immunotherapy. The sequencing used tumor tissue, collected after IRX-2 immunotherapy. The receptors were gathered from a human donor with breast cancer.

This clone was seen ten or more times. The chain is built from TRBV4-1 and TRBJ1-5; D call uncertain. Deletions cut 1 base from V and 7 bases from J, with 17 bases between. The germline V gene encodes CDR1 MGHRA and CDR2 YSYEKL. This CDR3 has 16 amino acids. The CDR3 loop reads CASSQVNPSLMQPQHF. The CDR3 nucleotides read TGCGCCAGCAGCCAAGTAAACCCCTCGTTAATGCAGCCCCAGCATTTT.

The CDR3 DNA sequence: TGTGCCAGCTCTAGGGGCATGCGGTACGACGAGCAGTACTTC. Its translation is CASSRGMRYDEQYF. The rearrangement joins TRBV18 to TRBJ2-7, with a tentative D call TRBD1 (5 bases). Between the trimmed V and J ends, which lost 6 bases and 5 bases, there was a span of 17 bases. Germline V gene sequence: CDR1 KGHSH, CDR2 LQKENI. The CDR3 loop spans 14 amino acids.

The chain couples TRBV15 to TRBJ2-7; D not certain. The CDR3 contains 14 residues. The germline CDR1 and CDR2 sequences are LNHNV and YYDKDF (reference sequence). Trimming stripped 0 bases from V and 5 bases from J, with 11 bases between. CDR3 loop: CATSRDVGPDEQYF. In nucleotides, the CDR3 is TGTGCCACCAGCAGAGATGTAGGACCTGACGAGCAGTACTTC.

The rearrangement uses TRBV5-1 and TRBJ2-1; 7 bases align to TRBD2. Germline assignment: CDR1 SGHRS and CDR2 YFSETQ. This CDR3 has 14 residues. V lost 4 bases and J lost 8; bases outside the gene matches: 9. The CDR3 DNA reads as TGCGCCAGCAGCGGAGTAGGAGGGAGGGATGAGCAGTTCTTC. Translation: CASSGVGGRDEQFF.

This chain uses TRBV28 with TRBJ2-1; TRBD2 matches at 9 bases. Trimming cost V 6 bases and J 8 bases; bases outside gene matches: 14. The CDR3 totals 16 residues. Germline CDR1 is MDHEN and CDR2 is SYDVKM. As DNA, the CDR3 is TGTGCCAGCAGCACCGCGGCGGGAGGGAGTCGGGATGAGCAGTTCTTC. This translates into CASSTAAGGSRDEQFF.

This clone has just one count. The chain employs TRBV6-7 and TRBJ2-7; TRBD1 matches at 10 bases. TRBV6-7 is designated an ORF whose function remains uncertain. This CDR3 is 14 amino acids long. V lost 8 bases to trimming and J lost 2 bases; unmatched junction nucleotides: 6. CDR3 sequence: CASGDRGPPYEQYF. The CDR3 DNA reads TGTGCCAGCGGGGACAGGGGTCCCCCCTACGAGCAGTACTTC.

This clone came up once. This chain joins TRBV14 and TRBJ2-7, with 8 bases aligning to TRBD1. With 4 bases clipped from V and 7 bases from J, the junction kept 15 bases outside the gene matches. Germline V lookup: CDR1 SGHDN, CDR2 FVKESK. The CDR3 runs 16 residues. The CDR3 DNA is TGTGCCAGCAGCCCCGGACAGGGATCCCCCCTGGAGGAGCAGTACTTC. Protein sequence: CASSPGQGSPLEEQYF.

The J gene is TRBJ2-2, the V gene TRBV6-8, with 8 bases aligning to TRBD1. This CDR3 has 15 amino acids. With V trimmed by 1 base and J by 5 bases, 3 bases remained unmatched. The germline V gene encodes CDR1 MNHGY and CDR2 SAAAGT. The CDR3 coding sequence is TGTGCCAGCAGTTACTGGCAGGGGGCGACCGGGGAGCTGTTTTTT. This codes for CASSYWQGATGELFF.

The table lists this clone with a count of one. The V gene is TRBV19, the J gene TRBJ1-4; 9 bases fit TRBD1. The ends lost 3 bases at V and 8 bases at J; junction bases unmatched: 10. CDR3 size: 16 residues. Per germline, CDR1 LNHDA and CDR2 SQIVND (reference sequence). The CDR3 DNA sequence: TGTGCCAGTAGTATCCTAGCCGGGACAGGGACCGAAAAACTGTTTTTT. Protein: CASSILAGTGTEKLFF.

The rearrangement links TRBV6-8 to TRBJ1-2, with D unresolved. The germline V gene encodes CDR1 MNHGY and CDR2 SAAAGT. V was pared by 5 bases and J by 6 bases, with 13 bases between. The CDR3 is made up of 13 amino acids. In DNA form, the CDR3 reads TGTGCCAGCAGTCCCACCGGGTACGATGGCTACACCTTC. This codes for CASSPTGYDGYTF.

V usage is TRBV12-5 and J usage is TRBJ2-1; weak D call: TRBD2 (5 bases). CDR1 LGHNT and CDR2 FRNRAP come from the germline V gene. CDR3 length equals 13 residues. V was shortened by 2 bases and J by 5 bases, with 7 bases between the two germline ends. This chain's CDR3 is CASGLPGNNEQFF. In DNA, the CDR3 is TGTGCTAGTGGTTTGCCGGGAAACAATGAGCAGTTCTTC. The full variable domain, completed using reference TRBV12-5 and TRBJ2-1, is DARVTQTPRHKVTEMGQEVTMRCQPILGHNTVFWYRQTMMQGLELLAYFRNRAPLDDSGMPKDRFSAEMPDATLATLKIQPSEPRDSAVYFCASGLPGNNEQFFGPGTRLTVL.

This clone was seen only a few times. The chain employs TRBV30 and TRBJ1-5; 7 bases agree with TRBD1. This CDR3 has 12 amino acids. V was pared by 5 bases and J by 2 bases, with 0 bases of the junction left unmatched. Germline V gene sequence: CDR1 GTSNPN, CDR2 SVGIG (reference sequence). For the CDR3, the DNA is TGTGCCTGGGGACAGGGCAATCAGCCCCAGCATTTT. Translated, it gives CAWGQGNQPQHF.

The chain links TRBV11-3 to TRBJ2-7, with 10 bases lining up with TRBD2. Looked up from germline, CDR1 is SGHNT and CDR2 is YENEEA. J lost 0 bases, V lost 3 bases, and 8 bases had no gene match. CDR3 length: 17 residues. For the CDR3, the DNA is TGTGCCAGCAGCTTGGGGGGACTAGCGCCCCCCTCCTACGAGCAGTACTTC. As protein: CASSLGGLAPPSYEQYF.

The rearrangement uses TRBV18 and TRBJ2-3, with no clear D. Trimming cost V 2 bases and J 4 bases, with 4 bases left between them. Germline CDR1 KGHSH, CDR2 LQKENI. The CDR3 loop spans 12 amino acids. The CDR3 is CASSPKADTQYF. The CDR3 DNA follows: TGTGCCAGCTCACCAAAGGCAGATACGCAGTATTTT.

This clone was seen more than once but under ten times. The chain couples TRBV19 to TRBJ1-1, with no clear D. The CDR3 has 13 residues. CDR1 is LNHDA, CDR2 SQIVND, per germline (reference sequence). V lost 3 bases, J lost 3 bases, and 8 bases lay in between. The CDR3 sequence is CASSMLRDTEAFF. The CDR3 DNA reads TGTGCCAGTAGTATGCTCCGGGACACTGAAGCTTTCTTT. Filled out from reference TRBV19 and TRBJ1-1, the complete variable domain reads DGGITQSPKYLFRKEGQNVTLSCEQNLNHDAMYWYRQDPGQGLRLIYYSQIVNDFQKGDIAEGYSVSREKKESFPLTVTSAQKNPTAFYLCASSMLRDTEAFFGQGTRLTVV.

This chain connects TRBV11-3 to TRBJ1-5; D gene ambiguous. The CDR3 consists of 15 residues. V was trimmed by 1 base and J by 4 bases, leaving 11 bases between them. In germline, CDR1 is SGHNT, CDR2 YENEEA. The CDR3 DNA reads as TGTGCCAGCAGCTTAGGGCTAGGGAGGAATCAGCCCCAGCATTTT. Its protein product is CASSLGLGRNQPQHF.

The genes are TRBV6-8 and TRBJ1-6; tentatively, D is TRBD1 (5 bases). The CDR3 has 14 residues. V lost 6 bases and J 7 bases, leaving 13 bases between the germline ends. Germline values: CDR1 MNHGY, CDR2 SAAAGT. The CDR3 reads CASRGTRPNSPLHF. The DNA of the CDR3 is TGTGCCAGCAGGGGGACCAGACCCAATTCACCCCTCCACTTT.

V gene TRBV18 combines with J gene TRBJ1-5; weak D call: TRBD1 (5 bases). The CDR3 runs to 15 residues. Trimming removed 0 bases at V and 4 bases at J, with 10 bases between. Per the germline V gene, CDR1 is KGHSH and CDR2 is LQKENI. The CDR3: CASSPPGGGNQPQHF. The CDR3 DNA reads as TGTGCCAGCTCACCACCGGGGGGTGGTAATCAGCCCCAGCATTTT.

The gene calls are TRBV11-3 and TRBJ2-1; 8 nucleotides line up with TRBD2. Trimming took 3 bases from V and 9 from J; bases not matched to a gene: 10. CDR3 length: 15 residues. Per the germline V gene, CDR1 is SGHNT and CDR2 is YENEEA. DNA of the CDR3: TGTGCCAGCAGCTTGTGGGGTAGCGGGGTGCGTGAGCAGTTCTTC. Translating it yields CASSLWGSGVREQFF.

The chain recombines TRBV5-1 with TRBJ1-5; D unresolved. Trimming removed 4 bases from V and 1 base from J, with 9 bases in between. Per the germline V gene, CDR1 is SGHRS and CDR2 is YFSETQ. The CDR3 is 14 amino acids. The CDR3 here is CASSPGTSNQPQHF. CDR3 nucleotide sequence: TGCGCCAGCAGCCCCGGTACAAGCAATCAGCCCCAGCATTTT.

On this clone itself: Other DNA sequences in this sample translate to the same CDR3. This chain connects TRBV18 to TRBJ2-5; D gene uncertain. The CDR3 is 12 amino acids. Trimming shortened V by 0 bases and J by 4 bases, and 3 bases separated the two germline ends. CDR1 and CDR2 from the germline V gene are KGHSH and LQKENI. CDR3 loop: CASSPPSETQYF. The DNA of the CDR3 is TGTGCCAGCTCACCACCATCAGAGACCCAGTACTTC.

J is TRBJ1-1 and V is TRBV28; D remains unclear. The germline V gene has CDR1 MDHEN and CDR2 SYDVKM. This CDR3 region has 13 residues. Trimming shortened V by 8 bases and J by 2 bases, and 12 bases separated the two germline ends. CDR3 loop: CASVRVVNTEAFF. In DNA, the CDR3 is TGTGCCAGCGTTAGGGTCGTTAACACTGAAGCTTTCTTT.

The genes are TRBV6-8 and TRBJ1-2, with TRBD1 matching 8 bases. The CDR3 consists of 14 residues. Germline V CDR1 and CDR2: MNHGY, SAAAGT. Trimming removed 8 bases from V and 8 bases from J; junction bases left unmatched: 13. This CDR3 reads CASRGGQGGWGYTF. For the CDR3, the DNA is TGTGCCAGCCGAGGAGGACAGGGCGGCTGGGGCTACACCTTC.

The rearrangement joins TRBV5-1 to TRBJ1-1, with a possible D match to TRBD1 (5 bases). The CDR3 spans 15 residues. Germline CDR1 SGHRS, CDR2 YFSETQ. V gave up 4 bases and J gave up 4 bases, with 17 bases separating them. Here the CDR3 DNA reads TGCGCCAGCAGCGTCAACTCGGGGCATATCACTGAAGCTTTCTTT. Translating gives CASSVNSGHITEAFF.

The table lists this clone with a count of one. The chain carries TRBV6-8 and TRBJ1-1; weak D call: TRBD1 (5 bases). In germline, CDR1 is MNHGY, CDR2 SAAAGT. This CDR3 is built from 15 residues. V gave up 5 bases and J gave up 3 bases, with 16 bases separating them. CDR3 DNA: TGTGCCAGCAGTCGTCTGGAAGGGGCAGACACTGAAGCTTTCTTT. Protein: CASSRLEGADTEAFF.

Notes on this clone: The sample holds other DNA sequences that translate to the same CDR3. V is TRBV5-1 and J is TRBJ1-1, with D perhaps TRBD1 (5 bases). The CDR3 runs 14 residues. Germline CDR1 is SGHRS and CDR2 is YFSETQ. The germline V and J ends were trimmed by 1 base and 1 base, with 8 bases remaining between them. CDR3 coding DNA: TGCGCCAGCAGCTTGAGGCAGGGGAACACTGAAGCTTTCTTT. This translates into CASSLRQGNTEAFF.